These 10 T cell receptor beta chains came from one sample sequenced in a study of cytomegalovirus exposure and HLA in healthy donors. Researchers ran the PCR with 60 Vbeta and 13 Jbeta primers. Only in-frame clones appear in the TCRdb table, and some are missing; sequencing was by immunoSEQ multiplex PCR. The data contain 150,000 or so clones, 60% to 85% of them seen just once; the ten biggest clones take up about 12%. Sequenced input: PBMCs. Every receptor here comes from a man aged 35 to 55 in good health and CMV-seropositive.

The gene calls are TRBV28 and TRBJ1-3; a weak D match, TRBD1 (6 bases). Germline CDR1 is MDHEN and CDR2 is SYDVKM. The length of the CDR3 is 14 residues. Trimming removed 5 bases at V and 4 bases at J, with 12 bases between. The CDR3: CASSPTGLGNTIYF. The CDR3 nucleotides read TGTGCCAGCAGTCCAACAGGGTTAGGAAACACCATATATTTT. Filled out from reference TRBV28 and TRBJ1-3, the complete variable domain reads DVKVTQSSRYLVKRTGEKVFLECVQDMDHENMFWYRQDPGLGLRLIYFSYDVKMKEKGDIPEGYSVSREKKERFSLILESASTNQTSMYLCASSPTGLGNTIYFGEGSWLTVV.

This clone was counted ten times or more. As DNA, the CDR3 is TGTGCTAGTGGTTCGGGACAGAAGAACACTGAAGCTTTCTTT. Residues: CASGSGQKNTEAFF. This sequence joins TRBV12-5 and TRBJ1-1, with TRBD1 matching over 7 bases. With V trimmed by 4 bases and J by 1 base, 3 bases remained unmatched. Germline V gene sequence: CDR1 LGHNT, CDR2 FRNRAP. CDR3 size: 14 residues.

The gene calls are TRBV4-2 and TRBJ2-1; D is unclear. CDR1 and CDR2 (germline): LGHNA, YNFKEQ. The CDR3 contains 11 residues. Trimming shortened V by 9 bases and J by 5 bases, and 8 bases separated the two germline ends. The CDR3 coding sequence is TGTGCCAGTCGGTTTAACAATGAGCAGTTCTTC. Its translation: CASRFNNEQFF.

The sample holds a few counts of this clone. The chain's CDR3 is CASSYSRGGANTEAFF. The CDR3 DNA reads as TGTGCCAGCAGTTACTCGAGAGGGGGCGCGAACACTGAAGCTTTCTTT. The chain employs TRBV6-6 and TRBJ1-1; TRBD1 matches at 7 bases. Germline V CDR1 and CDR2: MNHNY, SVGAGI (reference sequence). The CDR3 runs to 16 residues. J lost 1 base, V lost 0 bases, and 5 bases had no gene match.

This clone was seen once. The chain combines TRBV5-1 with TRBJ1-4; 7 bases are shared with TRBD1. The V segment lost 0 bases and the J segment 5 bases; nucleotides outside the gene matches: 7. CDR1 SGHRS and CDR2 YFSETQ come from the germline V gene. The CDR3 is 16 residues long. Here the CDR3 DNA reads TGCGCCAGCAGCTTGGACAGGGGAACCGGAAATGAAAAACTGTTTTTT. Translation gives CASSLDRGTGNEKLFF.

This clone has only a few counts. In DNA form, the CDR3 reads TGTGCCAGCAAGGCTAGCGGGAGCTTTGACACCGGGGAGCTGTTTTTT. Translated: CASKASGSFDTGELFF. The chain recombines TRBV28 with TRBJ2-2, with 10 positions matching TRBD2. V shed 7 bases, J shed 3 bases, and the junction held 8 bases outside the gene matches. In germline, CDR1 is MDHEN, CDR2 SYDVKM. The CDR3 is made up of 16 amino acids.

By share, this clone ranks as medium-sized. The chain uses TRBV4-3 and TRBJ1-1; maybe TRBD1 (6 bases). Germline values: CDR1 LGHNA, CDR2 YSLEER. The CDR3 runs to 15 residues. V was cut by 0 bases and J by 7 bases, with 15 bases left in between. Here the CDR3 DNA reads TGCGCCAGCAGCCAAGAAGGGGAAGGGGGAGTTGAAGCTTTCTTT. Translating gives CASSQEGEGGVEAFF.

The rearrangement joins TRBV11-2 to TRBJ2-5; the D is unclear. The tail of the sequence fits TRBJ2-7 better, so the J call may be wrong. Germline CDR1 reads SGHAT; CDR2 reads FQNNGV. This CDR3 spans 16 amino acids. The CDR3 sequence is CASSRGNRLNFYEQYF. The CDR3 nucleotides read TGTGCCAGCAGCCGCGGAAACCGTCTAAATTTCTACGAGCAGTACTTC.

The chain uses TRBV2 and TRBJ2-2; 8 bases line up with TRBD1. Trimming removed 8 bases from V and 4 bases from J; junction bases left unmatched: 3. Germline CDR1 SNHLY, CDR2 FYNNEI. The CDR3 has 13 amino acids. The CDR3 is CASRQGSTGELFF. For the CDR3, the DNA is TGTGCCAGCCGACAGGGGTCCACCGGGGAGCTGTTTTTT.

The sample holds a few counts of this clone. The chain uses TRBV5-4 and TRBJ2-1; 7 nucleotides agree with TRBD2. Germline V gene data show CDR1 as SGHNT and CDR2 as YYREEE (reference sequence). The CDR3 is made up of 14 amino acids. The V gene end was trimmed by 9 bases and the J gene end by 2 bases; junction bases not matched to a gene: 8. DNA of the CDR3: TGTGCCACCCTCCCTAGCGGAGCCTACAATGAGCAGTTCTTC. Translated, it gives CATLPSGAYNEQFF.